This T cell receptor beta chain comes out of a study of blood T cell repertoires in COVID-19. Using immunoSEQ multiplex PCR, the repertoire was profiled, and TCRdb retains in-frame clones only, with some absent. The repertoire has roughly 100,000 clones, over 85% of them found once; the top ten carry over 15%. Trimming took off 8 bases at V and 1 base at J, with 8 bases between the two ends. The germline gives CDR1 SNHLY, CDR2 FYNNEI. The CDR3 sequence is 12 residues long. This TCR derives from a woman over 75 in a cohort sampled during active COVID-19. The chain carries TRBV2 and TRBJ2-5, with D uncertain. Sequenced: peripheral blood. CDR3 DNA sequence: TGTGCCAGCTCAGTGGCCCAAGAGACCCAGTACTTC. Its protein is CASSVAQETQYF. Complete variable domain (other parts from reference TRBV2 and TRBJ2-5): EPEVTQTPSHQVTQMGQEVILRCVPISNHLYFYWYRQILGQKVEFLVSFYNNEISEKSEIFDDQFSVERPDGSNFTLKIRSTKLEDSAMYFCASSVAQETQYFGPGTRLLVL.